A single TCR beta chain is shown here with its context. Its specificity is not known. This CDR3 is 13 amino acids long. Germline V CDR1 and CDR2: SEHNR, FQNEAQ (reference sequence). V lost 8 bases, J lost 1 base, and 12 bases lay in between. This sample was included in a study of breast tumors, draining lymph nodes, adjacent tissues. Study outcomes and limitations: Most tumor T cells seemingly derive from lymph node, then expand in tumor.

TCRdb re-analysed the multiplex PCR reads in MiXCR, keeping a single row per CDR3 protein. The table shows 250,000 or so distinct CDR3 sequences, with more than 30% occurring only once. Samples came from axillary lymph nodes draining the breast cancer. V usage is TRBV7-9 and J usage is TRBJ2-7; a possible D gene is TRBD1 (6 bases). Sequenced material: axillary lymph node tissue. This TCR derives from a female donor with breast cancer. Some clones in this sample may be carry-over from other donors' samples. DNA of the CDR3: TGTGCCAGCCGGTCGGGACAATCCTACGAGCAGTACTTC. Translating it yields CASRSGQSYEQYF. Complete variable domain (other parts from reference TRBV7-9 and TRBJ2-7): DTGVSQNPRHKITKRGQNVTFRCDPISEHNRLYWYRQTLGQGPEFLTYFQNEAQLEKSRLLSDRFSAERPKGSFSTLEIQRTEQGDSAMYLCASRSGQSYEQYFGPGTRLTVT.